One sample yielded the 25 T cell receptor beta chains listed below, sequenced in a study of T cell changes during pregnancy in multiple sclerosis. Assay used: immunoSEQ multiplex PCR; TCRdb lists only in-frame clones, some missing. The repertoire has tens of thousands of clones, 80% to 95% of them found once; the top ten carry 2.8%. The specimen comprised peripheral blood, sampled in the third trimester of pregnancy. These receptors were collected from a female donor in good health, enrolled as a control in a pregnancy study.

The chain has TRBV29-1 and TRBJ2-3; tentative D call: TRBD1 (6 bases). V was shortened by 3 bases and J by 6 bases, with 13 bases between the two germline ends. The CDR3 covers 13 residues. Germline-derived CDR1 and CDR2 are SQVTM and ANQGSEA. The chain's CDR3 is CSVDWRGGDTQYF. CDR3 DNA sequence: TGCAGCGTTGACTGGAGAGGGGGTGATACGCAGTATTTT.

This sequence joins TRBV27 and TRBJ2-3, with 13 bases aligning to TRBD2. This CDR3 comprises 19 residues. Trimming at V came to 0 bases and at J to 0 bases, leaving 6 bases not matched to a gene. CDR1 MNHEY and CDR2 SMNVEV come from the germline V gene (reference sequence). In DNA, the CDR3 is TGTGCCAGCAGTTTATCGCGGAGACTAGCGGGGGGTAGCACAGATACGCAGTATTTT. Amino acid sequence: CASSLSRRLAGGSTDTQYF.

The CDR3 coding sequence is TGTGCCAGCAGCCCAGGAGGGGAGCTGTTTTTT. Protein product: CASSPGGELFF. The rearrangement joins TRBV7-8 to TRBJ2-2; D ambiguous. Germline values: CDR1 SGHVS, CDR2 FQNEAQ. V lost 5 bases and J 8 bases, leaving 6 bases between the germline ends. This CDR3 is built from 11 residues.

The CDR3 loop is CASSTGGLETQYF. Written as DNA, the CDR3 is TGTGCCAGTAGTACCGGGGGTTTGGAGACCCAGTACTTC. The chain recombines TRBV19 with TRBJ2-5, with D tentatively TRBD2 (6 bases). Germline lookup yields CDR1 LNHDA and CDR2 SQIVND (reference sequence). V was clipped by 4 bases and J by 5 bases, with 11 bases between them. The CDR3 loop spans 13 amino acids.

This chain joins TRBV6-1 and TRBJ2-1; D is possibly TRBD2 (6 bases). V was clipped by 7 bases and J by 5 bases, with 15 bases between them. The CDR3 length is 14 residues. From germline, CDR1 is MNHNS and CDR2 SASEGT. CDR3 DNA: TGTGCCAGCATTGGGGCTAGCGCTAACAATGAGCAGTTCTTC. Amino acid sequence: CASIGASANNEQFF.

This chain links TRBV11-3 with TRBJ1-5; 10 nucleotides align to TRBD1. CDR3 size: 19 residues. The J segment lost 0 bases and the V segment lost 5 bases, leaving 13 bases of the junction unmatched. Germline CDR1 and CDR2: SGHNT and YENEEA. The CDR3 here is CASSTRQGALIHSNQPQHF. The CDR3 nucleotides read TGTGCCAGCAGCACTAGACAGGGGGCCCTTATTCATAGCAATCAGCCCCAGCATTTT.

The CDR3 bases are TGTGCCAGCAGTGTGGGCTATATCTACAATGAGCAGTTCTTC. Translated, it gives CASSVGYIYNEQFF. The genes are TRBV2 and TRBJ2-1; no clear D gene. The CDR3 runs 14 residues. V was trimmed by 4 bases and J by 3 bases, leaving 10 bases between them. Looked up from germline, CDR1 is SNHLY and CDR2 is FYNNEI.

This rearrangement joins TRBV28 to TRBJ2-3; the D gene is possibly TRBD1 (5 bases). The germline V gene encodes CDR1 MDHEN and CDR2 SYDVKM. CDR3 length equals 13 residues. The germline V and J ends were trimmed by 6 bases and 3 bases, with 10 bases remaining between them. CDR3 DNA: TGTGCCAGCAGCACAGGTGGTACAGATACGCAGTATTTT. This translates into CASSTGGTDTQYF.

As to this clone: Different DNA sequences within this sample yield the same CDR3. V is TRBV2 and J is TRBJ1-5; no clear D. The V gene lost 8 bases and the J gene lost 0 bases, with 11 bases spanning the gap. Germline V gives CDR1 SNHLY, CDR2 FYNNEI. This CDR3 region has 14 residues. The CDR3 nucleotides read TGTGCCAGCGGTCGTGACATTAGCAATCAGCCCCAGCATTTT. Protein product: CASGRDISNQPQHF.

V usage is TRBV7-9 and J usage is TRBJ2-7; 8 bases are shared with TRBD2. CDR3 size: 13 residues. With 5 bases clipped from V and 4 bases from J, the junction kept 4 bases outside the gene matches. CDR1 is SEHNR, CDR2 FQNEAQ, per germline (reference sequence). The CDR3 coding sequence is TGTGCCAGCAGCCCGGGAGGGGAGTACGAGCAGTACTTC. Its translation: CASSPGGEYEQYF.

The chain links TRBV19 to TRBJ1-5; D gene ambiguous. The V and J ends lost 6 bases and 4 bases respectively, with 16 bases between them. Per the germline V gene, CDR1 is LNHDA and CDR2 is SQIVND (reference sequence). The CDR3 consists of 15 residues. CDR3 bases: TGTGCCAGTAGCCTCGACAACAACTGGAATCAGCCCCAGCATTTT. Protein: CASSLDNNWNQPQHF.

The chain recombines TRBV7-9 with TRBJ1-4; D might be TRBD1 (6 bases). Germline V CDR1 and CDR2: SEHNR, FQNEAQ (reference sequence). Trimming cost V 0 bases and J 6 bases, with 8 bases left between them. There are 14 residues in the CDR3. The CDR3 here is CASSLAGGHEKLFF. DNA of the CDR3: TGTGCCAGCAGCTTAGCAGGGGGACATGAAAAACTGTTTTTT.

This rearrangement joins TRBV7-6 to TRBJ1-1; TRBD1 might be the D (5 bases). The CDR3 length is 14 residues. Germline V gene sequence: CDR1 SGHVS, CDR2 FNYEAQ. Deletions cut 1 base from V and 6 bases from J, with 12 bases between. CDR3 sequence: CASSLGGEGAEAFF. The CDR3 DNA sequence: TGTGCCAGCAGCTTAGGGGGGGAAGGCGCTGAAGCTTTCTTT.

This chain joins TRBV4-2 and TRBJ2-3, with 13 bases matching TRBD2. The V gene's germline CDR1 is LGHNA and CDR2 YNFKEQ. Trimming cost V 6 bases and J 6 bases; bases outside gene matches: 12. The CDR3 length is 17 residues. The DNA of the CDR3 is TGTGCCAGCAGAATAGGACTAGCGGGAGTTAAGGCTGATACGCAGTATTTT. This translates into CASRIGLAGVKADTQYF.

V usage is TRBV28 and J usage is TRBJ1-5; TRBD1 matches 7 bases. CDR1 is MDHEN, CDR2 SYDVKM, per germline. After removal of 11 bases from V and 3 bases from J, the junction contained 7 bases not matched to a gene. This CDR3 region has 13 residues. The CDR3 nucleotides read TGTGCCGCGACAGGGCGCGTCAATCAGCCCCAGCATTTT. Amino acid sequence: CAATGRVNQPQHF.

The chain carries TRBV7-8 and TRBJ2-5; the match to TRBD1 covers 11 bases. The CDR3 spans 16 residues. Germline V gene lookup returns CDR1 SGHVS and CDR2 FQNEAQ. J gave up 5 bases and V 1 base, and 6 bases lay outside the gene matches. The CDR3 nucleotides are TGTGCCAGCAGCTTAGTGGACAGGGGGCCCCATGAGACCCAGTACTTC. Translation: CASSLVDRGPHETQYF. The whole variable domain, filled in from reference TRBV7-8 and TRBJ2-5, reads GAGVSQSPRYKVAKRGQDVALRCDPISGHVSLFWYQQALGQGPEFLTYFQNEAQLDKSGLPSDRFFAERPEGSVSTLKIQRTQQEDSAVYLCASSLVDRGPHETQYFGPGTRLLVL.

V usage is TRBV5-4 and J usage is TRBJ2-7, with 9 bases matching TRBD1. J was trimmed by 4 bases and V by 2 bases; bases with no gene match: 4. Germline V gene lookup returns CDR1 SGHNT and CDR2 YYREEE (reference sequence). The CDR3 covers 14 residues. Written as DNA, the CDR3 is TGTGCCAGCAGCTTCCGGGACAGGGATTACGAGCAGTACTTC. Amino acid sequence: CASSFRDRDYEQYF.

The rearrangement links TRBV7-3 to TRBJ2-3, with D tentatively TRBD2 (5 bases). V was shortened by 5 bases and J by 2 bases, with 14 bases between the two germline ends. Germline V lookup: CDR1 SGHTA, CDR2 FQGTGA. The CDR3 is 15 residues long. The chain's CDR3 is CASSPGSLDTDTQYF. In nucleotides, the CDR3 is TGTGCCAGCAGCCCTGGGAGTTTGGACACAGATACGCAGTATTTT.

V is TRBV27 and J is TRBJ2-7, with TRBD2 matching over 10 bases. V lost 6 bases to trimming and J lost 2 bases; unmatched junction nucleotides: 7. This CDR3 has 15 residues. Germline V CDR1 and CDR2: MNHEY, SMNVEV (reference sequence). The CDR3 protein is CASSTGLADPYEQYF. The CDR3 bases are TGTGCCAGCAGCACCGGACTAGCGGACCCCTACGAGCAGTACTTC.

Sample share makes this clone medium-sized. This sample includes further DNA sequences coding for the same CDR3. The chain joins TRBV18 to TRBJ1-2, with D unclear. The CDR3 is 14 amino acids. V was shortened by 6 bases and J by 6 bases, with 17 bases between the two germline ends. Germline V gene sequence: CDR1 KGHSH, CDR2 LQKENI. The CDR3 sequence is CASSPTGPGDGYTF. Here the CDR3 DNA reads TGTGCCAGCTCGCCTACCGGGCCCGGGGATGGCTACACCTTC.

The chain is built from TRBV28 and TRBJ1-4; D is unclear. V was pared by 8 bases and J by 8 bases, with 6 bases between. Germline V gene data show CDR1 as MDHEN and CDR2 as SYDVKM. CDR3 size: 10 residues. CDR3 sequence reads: CASAREKLFF. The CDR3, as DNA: TGTGCCAGCGCTAGGGAAAAACTGTTTTTT.

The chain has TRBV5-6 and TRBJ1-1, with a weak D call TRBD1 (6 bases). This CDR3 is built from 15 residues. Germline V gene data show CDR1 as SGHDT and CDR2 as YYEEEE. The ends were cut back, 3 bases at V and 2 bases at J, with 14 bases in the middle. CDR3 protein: CASSSGNRDNTEAFF. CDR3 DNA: TGTGCCAGCAGCTCTGGCAACAGGGACAACACTGAAGCTTTCTTT.

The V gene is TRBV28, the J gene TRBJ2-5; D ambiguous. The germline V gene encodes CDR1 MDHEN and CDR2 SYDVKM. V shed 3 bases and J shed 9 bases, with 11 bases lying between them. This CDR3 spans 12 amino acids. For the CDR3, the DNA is TGTGCCAGCAGTTTTTTTTCCGGGTCCCAGTACTTC. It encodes CASSFFSGSQYF.

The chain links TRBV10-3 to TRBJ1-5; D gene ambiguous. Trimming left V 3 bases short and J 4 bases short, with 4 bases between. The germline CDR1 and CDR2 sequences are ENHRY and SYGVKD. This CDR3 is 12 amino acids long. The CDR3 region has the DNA TGTGCCATCAGTGACAGAAATCAGCCCCAGCATTTT. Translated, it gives CAISDRNQPQHF.

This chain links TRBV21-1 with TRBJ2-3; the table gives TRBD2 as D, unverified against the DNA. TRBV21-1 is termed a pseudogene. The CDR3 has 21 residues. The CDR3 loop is CASNIRLGLAGGKGNTDTQYF. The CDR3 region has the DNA TGTGCCAGCAACATTCGTTTGGGACTAGCGGGAGGGAAGGGAAACACAGATACGCAGTATTTT.